This T cell receptor beta chain was recovered during a study of T cell responses to AZD1222 COVID-19 vaccine (dated by TCRdb to about 2021). With regard to the full study: TCR sequencing covered over 230 trial participants: 207 given two doses of AZD1222 and around 26 given two doses of MenACWY control vaccine. Trial participants were enrolled by age into 18-55, 56-69 and 70-plus year subgroups, with about 150, 27 and 61 TCR-sequenced participants respectively.

Findings and caveats that apply to the study as a whole: Because no samples from the day 14 peak response were available, repertoires could be characterized only after the peak T cell response. CD4 TCRs associated with the vaccine covered the entire spike protein, and the dominant responses were in regions 160-218 and 743-854. Conclusions about previously exposed vaccinees are limited because only a handful of AZD1222 recipients were SARS-CoV-2 seropositive at baseline. After two AZD1222 doses, both the breadth and the depth of spike-specific TCRs were significantly higher than at day 0 and than in MenACWY recipients. Participants were mostly white British and included more females than males, and it was suggested by the authors that clonal diversity may have been underestimated. In the small 56-69-year group, the increase in depth fell short of significance, most likely because of low power. Nearly half of unique spike-specific TCRs reportedly recognized epitopes outside regions mutated in the B.1.351 and B.1.1.7 variants.

The time point label corresponds to: baseline before first vaccination. The label giving this sample's treatment or condition can be read as: meningococcal conjugate vaccine given as trial control. Vaccinee samples came from UK trials COV001 and COV002, including a single-blind randomized controlled phase 2/3 trial of AZD1222 (ChAdOx1 nCoV-19) in healthy adults. Trial participant PBMC samples were collected at day 0 and day 28 after the second dose for TCRbeta chain sequencing. The CDR3 regions of human TCRbeta chains were analyzed by immunosequencing. The study's own analysis went as follows. TCRs in the repertoires were matched against a reference library of SARS-CoV-2-specific TCRs that had been generated with the MIRA antigen-specificity platform. Breadth was defined as the fraction of unique TCRs that were SARS-CoV-2-associated, and depth was defined as the fraction of total T cells that were SARS-CoV-2-associated. Using the MIRA data, each spike-specific TCR was mapped to the spike region that the TCR reacts to and placed in a CD4 or CD8 class. Log10-transformed breadth and depth values were compared by one-way ANOVA with Sidak's multiple comparisons tests. Held by TCRdb, this immuneACCESS table contains in-frame sequences only and omits some clones. Under half of the omission traces to an unresolved V gene where checked; the cause of the rest is unknown. V and J calls and clone size are as listed in that table; D and trimming were resolved from the DNA. The sample table shows around 160,000 clones, and 85% to 95% are seen once. About 3% of the sample lies in the top ten.

Points on this clone: What this receptor recognizes is not known. Base qualities are missing; no much larger clone stands one base away.

This material consisted of peripheral blood, taken on day 0 of MenACWY control vaccination. The receptor was isolated from an adult in good health.

The CDR3 protein is CASTKGVVETQYF. The base sequence is TGTGCCAGCACCAAGGGTGTTGTTGAGACCCAGTACTTC. The chain was built from TRBV12-3 or TRBV12-4 and TRBJ2-5, with the D segment identity uncertain. Counted from cysteine to phenylalanine, this CDR3 has 13 amino acids. The kept DNA is CDR3 alone, 39 bases in frame from the first base. Trimming removed 7 bases from V and 5 bases from J, leaving 14 bases between the germline ends.